These T cell receptor beta chains were read from a single sample in a study of shared clonotypes between healthy human individuals. Sequencing used immunoSEQ multiplex PCR; TCRdb keeps in-frame clones, though not all of them. The table lists about 490,000 clones, roughly 85% of them singletons. The specimen sequenced was PBMCs. The receptors here all came from a woman aged 40 to 50 in good health. Some clones in this sample may be carry-over from other donors' samples. Each CDR3 is given with its conserved first and last residue. A D gene is named only where the DNA matches it firmly. The size of a clone is reported for some rows only, either as once, few or many, or as a class for expanded clones.

V gene,clone size,J gene,CDR3 length,D gene,CDR3 DNA,CDR3 protein
TRBV27,-,TRBJ1-2,15,TRBD1,TGTGCCAGCAGTTCAGGACAGGGCTATTTAGGCGGCTACACCTTC,CASSSGQGYLGGYTF
TRBV18,-,TRBJ2-3,15,-,TGTGCCAGCTCACCACGACAGGGACGGGAGGATACGCAGTATTTT,CASSPRQGREDTQYF
TRBV7-2,-,TRBJ2-3,15,TRBD2,TGTGCCAGCAGCGAGACTAGCGGGAGATATGATACGCAGTATTTT,CASSETSGRYDTQYF
TRBV5-4,-,TRBJ2-2,16,-,TGTGCCAGCAGTCCTACGACTAGTTGGAACACCGGGGAGCTGTTTTTT,CASSPTTSWNTGELFF
TRBV7-6,-,TRBJ2-2,15,-,TGTGCCAGCAGCTTAGCTCAGGGTGGCACCGGGGAGCTGTTTTTT,CASSLAQGGTGELFF
TRBV14,few,TRBJ2-3,14,TRBD2,TGTGCCAGCAGCACCCGACTAGCTTTAGATACGCAGTATTTT,CASSTRLALDTQYF
TRBV28,-,TRBJ2-7,15,TRBD2,TGTGCCAGCAGTTTGACTAGCGGGAGTATCCACGAGCAGTACTTC,CASSLTSGSIHEQYF
TRBV29-1,once,TRBJ2-1,16,TRBD2,TGCAGCGTCCCCAGGGAAGGGACTAGCGATTACAATGAGCAGTTCTTC,CSVPREGTSDYNEQFF
TRBV19,-,TRBJ1-5,15,TRBD1,TGTGCCACCCAAAGCGGGACAGGGAAATCAGAGCCCCAGCATTTT,CATQSGTGKSEPQHF
TRBV4-1,-,TRBJ2-7,15,TRBD2,TGCGCCAGCAGCCCTGGACTAGCGGGAAGCTACGAGCAGTACTTC,CASSPGLAGSYEQYF
TRBV2,-,TRBJ1-5,16,TRBD1,TGTGCCAGCAGTGTACTCGGGACAGCTAGCAATCAGCCCCAGCATTTT,CASSVLGTASNQPQHF
TRBV10-3,-,TRBJ1-2,16,-,TGTGCCATCAGTGAGTCGTTTGGCGGATTAAACTATGGCTACACCTTC,CAISESFGGLNYGYTF
TRBV6-6,-,TRBJ2-5,13,-,TGTGCCAGCAGTAGGACTAGGGGGGAGACCCAGTACTTC,CASSRTRGETQYF
TRBV2,-,TRBJ1-5,17,-,TGTGCCAGCAGTACCCCAATAGGAGGGGGTAGCAATCAGCCCCAGCATTTT,CASSTPIGGGSNQPQHF
TRBV6-5,-,TRBJ2-7,14,TRBD1,TGTGCCAGCAGTACAAGACAGGGGTTCTACGAGCAGTACTTC,CASSTRQGFYEQYF